This is a list of T cell receptor beta chains from one sample in a study of shared clonotypes between healthy human individuals. TCRdb keeps only in-frame clones here, not all; method: immunoSEQ multiplex PCR. The sample carries approximately 2.5 million clones, 80% to 95% recorded once. Source material: naive CD4+ T cells from PBMCs. These receptors were obtained from a man aged 18-30 years in good health. Some clones in this sample may be carry-over from other donors' samples. CDR3s include the opening cysteine and the closing phenylalanine or tryptophan. A D gene is named only where the DNA matches it firmly. A clone size is listed for some rows: how often the clone was seen (once, few, many), or a class if it is expanded.

clone size: -; J gene: TRBJ2-2; V gene: TRBV18; D gene: TRBD2; CDR3 DNA: TGTGCCAGCTCACCAACCTCCCCTAGCGGGAGTATTACCGGGGAGCTGTTTTTT; CDR3 protein: CASSPTSPSGSITGELFF
clone size: -; J gene: TRBJ2-3; V gene: TRBV5-1; D gene: TRBD1; CDR3 DNA: TGCGCCAGCAGCTTTAGGGGACAGGAGCATACAGATACGCAGTATTTT; CDR3 protein: CASSFRGQEHTDTQYF
clone size: -; J gene: TRBJ2-3; V gene: TRBV4-1; D gene: -; CDR3 DNA: TGCGCCAGCAGCCAAGGGCGGGGCAGGGGGTCCACAGATACGCAGTATTTT; CDR3 protein: CASSQGRGRGSTDTQYF
clone size: -; J gene: TRBJ1-2; V gene: TRBV4-1; D gene: -; CDR3 DNA: TGCGCCAGCAGCCAAGATCAGGGTTCTGGCTACACCTTC; CDR3 protein: CASSQDQGSGYTF
clone size: -; J gene: TRBJ2-3; V gene: TRBV29-1; D gene: -; CDR3 DNA: TGCAGCGTTGGGCAGGTAGCTAGCACAGATACGCAGTATTTT; CDR3 protein: CSVGQVASTDTQYF
clone size: -; J gene: TRBJ2-1; V gene: TRBV6-1; D gene: -; CDR3 DNA: TGTGCCAGCAGTGCCCTACGGACAGACTCTTCGCAGTTCTTC; CDR3 protein: CASSALRTDSSQFF
clone size: -; J gene: TRBJ2-1; V gene: TRBV5-1; D gene: TRBD2; CDR3 DNA: TGCGCCAGCAGCTTAGTAAAAGCTAGCGGCCCCTACAATGAGCAGTTCTTC; CDR3 protein: CASSLVKASGPYNEQFF
clone size: -; J gene: TRBJ2-7; V gene: TRBV7-2; D gene: -; CDR3 DNA: TGTGCCAGCAGCTTTGAGGGACGGGCCCCGTTGGAGCAGTACTTC; CDR3 protein: CASSFEGRAPLEQYF
clone size: -; J gene: TRBJ2-7; V gene: TRBV28; D gene: -; CDR3 DNA: TGTGCCAGCAGTTTATGGATGGGCGAGCAGTACTTC; CDR3 protein: CASSLWMGEQYF
clone size: -; J gene: TRBJ2-2; V gene: TRBV2; D gene: -; CDR3 DNA: TGTGCCAGCAGTGTCCAATCGAACACCGGGGAGCTGTTTTTT; CDR3 protein: CASSVQSNTGELFF
clone size: -; J gene: TRBJ2-7; V gene: TRBV28; D gene: TRBD2; CDR3 DNA: TGTGCCAGCAGTTTAAAACTAGCGGGAGACCGACTCGAGCAGTACTTC; CDR3 protein: CASSLKLAGDRLEQYF
clone size: -; J gene: TRBJ2-7; V gene: TRBV19; D gene: -; CDR3 DNA: TGTGCCAGTAGTTGGGACGCGTTGGGCGCCTACGAGCAGTACTTC; CDR3 protein: CASSWDALGAYEQYF
clone size: -; J gene: TRBJ2-7; V gene: TRBV18; D gene: -; CDR3 DNA: TGTGCCAGCTCACCACCAATGGCGAATACGGCCGAGCAGTACTTC; CDR3 protein: CASSPPMANTAEQYF
clone size: -; J gene: TRBJ2-5; V gene: TRBV9; D gene: TRBD2; CDR3 DNA: TGTGCCAGCAGCGTCGGGACTAGCGGGAGAATGGAGACCCAGTACTTC; CDR3 protein: CASSVGTSGRMETQYF
clone size: -; J gene: TRBJ1-6; V gene: TRBV5-1; D gene: TRBD1; CDR3 DNA: TGCGCCAGCAGCCCAGGGACAGGGCGCTATAATTCACCCCTCCACTTT; CDR3 protein: CASSPGTGRYNSPLHF
clone size: -; J gene: TRBJ1-3; V gene: TRBV5-1; D gene: TRBD1; CDR3 DNA: TGCGCCAGCAGCACGACCGGGACAGAAGGAAACACCATATATTTT; CDR3 protein: CASSTTGTEGNTIYF
clone size: once; J gene: TRBJ2-7; V gene: TRBV10-3; D gene: TRBD2; CDR3 DNA: TGTGCCATCGGGACTAGAGTTTCGCCCGAGCAGTACTTC; CDR3 protein: CAIGTRVSPEQYF
clone size: -; J gene: TRBJ2-7; V gene: TRBV18; D gene: -; CDR3 DNA: TGTGCCAGCTCACCTATGGCCCTCACCTACGAGCAGTACTTC; CDR3 protein: CASSPMALTYEQYF
clone size: -; J gene: TRBJ2-2; V gene: TRBV27; D gene: -; CDR3 DNA: TGTGCCAGCAGTTTAACGGGTCGGACCGGGGAGCTGTTTTTT; CDR3 protein: CASSLTGRTGELFF
clone size: -; J gene: TRBJ2-7; V gene: TRBV18; D gene: TRBD1; CDR3 DNA: TGTGCCAGCTCACCATCCAACAGGGGACCCTACGAGCAGTACTTC; CDR3 protein: CASSPSNRGPYEQYF
clone size: -; J gene: TRBJ2-5; V gene: TRBV19; D gene: TRBD2; CDR3 DNA: TGTGCCAGTAGTGGCGCGGGAGTCCCCAAAGAGACCCAGTACTTC; CDR3 protein: CASSGAGVPKETQYF
clone size: -; J gene: TRBJ1-6; V gene: TRBV5-6; D gene: TRBD1; CDR3 DNA: TGTGCCAGCAGCTTAAGGGGGACAGGGAGTAATTCACCCCTCCACTTT; CDR3 protein: CASSLRGTGSNSPLHF
clone size: -; J gene: TRBJ2-6; V gene: TRBV28; D gene: -; CDR3 DNA: TGTGCCAGCAGTTCTGGCGGCTCTGGGGCCAACGTCCTGACTTTC; CDR3 protein: CASSSGGSGANVLTF
clone size: -; J gene: TRBJ1-1; V gene: TRBV18; D gene: TRBD1; CDR3 DNA: TGTGCCAGCTCACCAACCCCAGGGGGGAACACTGAAGCTTTCTTT; CDR3 protein: CASSPTPGGNTEAFF
clone size: -; J gene: TRBJ1-1; V gene: TRBV7-9; D gene: -; CDR3 DNA: TGTGCCAGCAGCTTATGGGGCCAGGGAGAAGCTTTCTTT; CDR3 protein: CASSLWGQGEAFF
clone size: -; J gene: TRBJ2-1; V gene: TRBV18; D gene: TRBD2; CDR3 DNA: TGTGCCAGCTCACCCCGACTAGCGGGAGAGAGCTCCTACAATGAGCAGTTCTTC; CDR3 protein: CASSPRLAGESSYNEQFF
clone size: -; J gene: TRBJ1-3; V gene: TRBV6-5; D gene: -; CDR3 DNA: TGTGCCAGCAGTTCCGAAGGGCACTCTGGAAACACCATATATTTT; CDR3 protein: CASSSEGHSGNTIYF
clone size: -; J gene: TRBJ2-7; V gene: TRBV28; D gene: -; CDR3 DNA: TGTGCCAGCGGAGAAAATTGGACCGACCGTTCGCGCCGGCAGTACTTC; CDR3 protein: CASGENWTDRSRRQYF
clone size: -; J gene: TRBJ2-1; V gene: TRBV7-9; D gene: TRBD2; CDR3 DNA: TGTGCCAGCAGCTTAGCCGCGGGAGGCTACAATGAGCAGTTCTTC; CDR3 protein: CASSLAAGGYNEQFF
clone size: -; J gene: TRBJ2-1; V gene: TRBV18; D gene: TRBD2; CDR3 DNA: TGTGCCAGCTCACCTCAGACTAGCGGGTCCTACAATGAGCAGTTCTTC; CDR3 protein: CASSPQTSGSYNEQFF
clone size: -; J gene: TRBJ2-1; V gene: TRBV9; D gene: -; CDR3 DNA: TGTGCCAGCAGCGCGGGGGCTAGCGGCTACAATGAGCAGTTCTTC; CDR3 protein: CASSAGASGYNEQFF
clone size: -; J gene: TRBJ2-7; V gene: TRBV5-1; D gene: -; CDR3 DNA: TGCGCCAGCAGCTTGGCCCGCGGGGCAGCTTCCTACGAGCAGTACTTC; CDR3 protein: CASSLARGAASYEQYF
clone size: -; J gene: TRBJ1-6; V gene: TRBV4-1; D gene: -; CDR3 DNA: TGCGCCAGCACCGGCAGGGGAGACAGTTCACCCCTCCACTTT; CDR3 protein: CASTGRGDSSPLHF
clone size: -; J gene: TRBJ1-1; V gene: TRBV20-1; D gene: -; CDR3 DNA: TGCAGTCTTCCCGCGGAAGCTTTCTTT; CDR3 protein: CSLPAEAFF
clone size: -; J gene: TRBJ2-7; V gene: TRBV2; D gene: TRBD2; CDR3 DNA: TGTGCCAGCAGTGGATCGATAGGGACAGCGGGGGGCGAGCAGTACTTC; CDR3 protein: CASSGSIGTAGGEQYF
clone size: -; J gene: TRBJ2-5; V gene: TRBV29-1; D gene: TRBD1; CDR3 DNA: TGCAGCGCACGGACAGGGCGGGAGACCCAGTACTTC; CDR3 protein: CSARTGRETQYF
clone size: -; J gene: TRBJ2-7; V gene: TRBV7-3; D gene: TRBD1; CDR3 DNA: TGTGCCAGCAGCCTAACAGGGGACGGAACCTACGAGCAGTACTTC; CDR3 protein: CASSLTGDGTYEQYF
clone size: once; J gene: TRBJ2-7; V gene: TRBV14; D gene: TRBD2; CDR3 DNA: TGTGCCAGCAGCCGATCCCGGGGCGCGGGAGGCCTCTACGAGCAGTACTTC; CDR3 protein: CASSRSRGAGGLYEQYF
clone size: -; J gene: TRBJ1-5; V gene: TRBV5-1; D gene: -; CDR3 DNA: TGCGCCAGCAGCTTGGACGGCCAGCCCCAGCATTTT; CDR3 protein: CASSLDGQPQHF
clone size: -; J gene: TRBJ1-4; V gene: TRBV5-4; D gene: TRBD1; CDR3 DNA: TGTGCCAGCAGCTCCGGGACAGTAAGTGAAAAACTGTTTTTT; CDR3 protein: CASSSGTVSEKLFF
clone size: -; J gene: TRBJ1-1; V gene: TRBV2; D gene: -; CDR3 DNA: TGTGCCAGCAGGGGCCCACTTGACACGGGCACTGAAGCTTTCTTT; CDR3 protein: CASRGPLDTGTEAFF
clone size: -; J gene: TRBJ2-2; V gene: TRBV6-4; D gene: TRBD2; CDR3 DNA: TGTGCCAGCAGTGAGCTAGCGGGAGGTTACACCGGGGAGCTGTTTTTT; CDR3 protein: CASSELAGGYTGELFF
clone size: -; J gene: TRBJ2-5; V gene: TRBV5-1; D gene: -; CDR3 DNA: TGCGCCAGCAGCCTATCAGGGAATGTGGAGACCCAGTACTTC; CDR3 protein: CASSLSGNVETQYF
clone size: -; J gene: TRBJ2-2; V gene: TRBV7-2; D gene: -; CDR3 DNA: TGTGCCAGCAGCTTAGACGGCGGTACCGGGGAGCTGTTTTTT; CDR3 protein: CASSLDGGTGELFF
clone size: once; J gene: TRBJ2-3; V gene: TRBV4-2; D gene: -; CDR3 DNA: TGTGCCAGCAGCCAAGGGCGGGATCGCACGCAGTATTTT; CDR3 protein: CASSQGRDRTQYF
clone size: -; J gene: TRBJ1-1; V gene: TRBV6-5; D gene: -; CDR3 DNA: TGTGCCAGCAGACCCCTCATAGGGAGGGAAACTGAAGCTTTCTTT; CDR3 protein: CASRPLIGRETEAFF
clone size: -; J gene: TRBJ2-7; V gene: TRBV10-3; D gene: -; CDR3 DNA: TGTGCCATCAGTGAGTTCGGGACTGGAACCTACGAGCAGTACTTC; CDR3 protein: CAISEFGTGTYEQYF
clone size: -; J gene: TRBJ2-1; V gene: TRBV7-8; D gene: -; CDR3 DNA: TGTGCCAGCAGCCTCCGGGCCATATACAATGAGCAGTTCTTC; CDR3 protein: CASSLRAIYNEQFF
clone size: -; J gene: TRBJ2-1; V gene: TRBV10-3; D gene: -; CDR3 DNA: TGTGCCATCAGTGACAACGGGAGAGGGTACAATGAGCAGTTCTTC; CDR3 protein: CAISDNGRGYNEQFF
clone size: -; J gene: TRBJ1-3; V gene: TRBV5-6; D gene: TRBD1; CDR3 DNA: TGTGCCAGCAGCACAGGGGTTGCTGGAAACACCATATATTTT; CDR3 protein: CASSTGVAGNTIYF
clone size: -; J gene: TRBJ2-2; V gene: TRBV27; D gene: TRBD2; CDR3 DNA: TGTGCCACCAAAGGGACTAGTAGGACCGGGGAGCTGTTTTTT; CDR3 protein: CATKGTSRTGELFF
clone size: once; J gene: TRBJ2-7; V gene: TRBV7-8; D gene: TRBD1; CDR3 DNA: TGTGCCAGCAGCTTCCCCTTCGGGGGACAGGATCATTACGAGCAGTACTTC; CDR3 protein: CASSFPFGGQDHYEQYF
clone size: -; J gene: TRBJ1-1; V gene: TRBV7-9; D gene: -; CDR3 DNA: TGTGCCAGCCGGACAAGGGGCGGTAGGAACACTGAAGCTTTCTTT; CDR3 protein: CASRTRGGRNTEAFF